This T cell receptor beta chain was identified during a study of cytotoxic CD8 clonotypes in ibrutinib-treated CLL. Produced via immunoSEQ multiplex PCR; TCRdb's table is partial and in-frame only. The sample has fewer than 100,000 clones, around 84% seen once. Unmatched junction bases numbered 5, after V lost 2 bases and J lost 1 base. CDR3 length: 16 residues. Germline CDR1 KGHSH, CDR2 LQKENI. Sequencing used PBMCs, obtained before ibrutinib treatment. This chain joins TRBV18 and TRBJ2-5; 9 positions match TRBD1. The clonotype originates from a human donor with chronic lymphocytic leukemia. The CDR3 region is CASSPGTGFFQETQYF. The CDR3 nucleotides are TGTGCCAGCTCACCAGGGACAGGGTTTTTCCAAGAGACCCAGTACTTC.